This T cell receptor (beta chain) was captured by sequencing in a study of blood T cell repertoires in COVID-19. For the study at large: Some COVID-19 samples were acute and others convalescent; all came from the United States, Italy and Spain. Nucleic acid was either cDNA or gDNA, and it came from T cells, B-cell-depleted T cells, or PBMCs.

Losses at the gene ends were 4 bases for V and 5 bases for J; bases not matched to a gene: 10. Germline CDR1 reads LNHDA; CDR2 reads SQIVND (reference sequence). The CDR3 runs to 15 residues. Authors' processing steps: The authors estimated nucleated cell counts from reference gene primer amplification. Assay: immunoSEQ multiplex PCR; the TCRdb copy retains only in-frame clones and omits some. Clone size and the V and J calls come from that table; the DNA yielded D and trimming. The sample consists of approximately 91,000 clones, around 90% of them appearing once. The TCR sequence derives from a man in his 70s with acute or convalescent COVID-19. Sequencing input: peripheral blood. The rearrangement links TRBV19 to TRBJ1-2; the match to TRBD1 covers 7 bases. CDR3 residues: CASSNEWDSVYGYTF. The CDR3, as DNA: TGTGCCAGTAGTAACGAATGGGACAGTGTTTATGGCTACACCTTC.